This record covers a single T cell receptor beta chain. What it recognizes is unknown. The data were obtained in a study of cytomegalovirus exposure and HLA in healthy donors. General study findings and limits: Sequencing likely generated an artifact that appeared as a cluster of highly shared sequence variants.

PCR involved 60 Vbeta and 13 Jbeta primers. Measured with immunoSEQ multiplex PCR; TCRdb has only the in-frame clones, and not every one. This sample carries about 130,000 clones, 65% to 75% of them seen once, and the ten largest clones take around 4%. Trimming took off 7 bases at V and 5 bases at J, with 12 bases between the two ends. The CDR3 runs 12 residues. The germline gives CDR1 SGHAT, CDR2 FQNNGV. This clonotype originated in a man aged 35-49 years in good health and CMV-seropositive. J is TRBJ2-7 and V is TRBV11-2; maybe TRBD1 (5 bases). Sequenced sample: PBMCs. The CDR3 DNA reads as TGTGCCAGCACCCTTGTCAGGGACGAGCAGTACTTC. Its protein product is CASTLVRDEQYF. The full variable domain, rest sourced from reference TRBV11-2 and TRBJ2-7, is EAGVAQSPRYKIIEKRQSVAFWCNPISGHATLYWYQQILGQGPKLLIQFQNNGVVDDSQLPKDRFSAERLKGVDSTLKIQPAKLEDSAVYLCASTLVRDEQYFGPGTRLTVT.